One sample yielded the 9 T cell receptor beta chains listed below, sequenced in a study of blood T cell repertoires in COVID-19 (dated by TCRdb to the early 2020s). Preparation of the library involved the immunoSEQ multiplex PCR assay. Here the immuneACCESS table is served through TCRdb, limited to in-frame sequences with V and J called. Missing clones are a known gap in these copies; in checked studies unresolved V genes cover under half, and the rest lacks a known reason. The sample table lists about 220,000 clones, roughly 85% of them with a count of one. The top ten clones comprise about 2.4% of the sample. The sample consisted of peripheral blood. The receptors were gathered from a woman in her 70s with COVID-19, enrolled during active disease.

The gene calls are TRBV2 and TRBJ1-5; 7 nucleotides align to TRBD1. The CDR3 extends over 16 amino acids. Per the germline V gene, CDR1 is SNHLY and CDR2 is FYNNEI. Losses at the gene ends were 6 bases for V and 5 bases for J; bases not matched to a gene: 13. In nucleotides, the CDR3 is TGTGCCAGCAGGACCCGGGGACAGAAGTTCTATCAGCCCCAGCATTTT. Amino acid sequence: CASRTRGQKFYQPQHF.

This rearrangement joins TRBV19 to TRBJ1-2; TRBD1 might be the D (6 bases). The CDR3 runs 14 residues. V lost 3 bases to trimming and J lost 6 bases, with 14 bases between them. Germline loops: CDR1 LNHDA, CDR2 SQIVND (reference sequence). The CDR3 DNA follows: TGTGCCAGTAGTATGGGGGCCCAGAGTCATGGCTACACCTTC. Translation gives CASSMGAQSHGYTF.

This chain joins TRBV10-3 and TRBJ2-7, with 9 nucleotides matching TRBD1. The CDR3 sequence is 13 residues long. The germline V gene encodes CDR1 ENHRY and CDR2 SYGVKD. Trimming removed 7 bases from V and 4 bases from J; junction bases left unmatched: 5. CDR3 sequence (DNA): TGTGCCATCAACCCGGGACAGGGATACGAGCAGTACTTC. This translates into CAINPGQGYEQYF.

This chain links TRBV15 with TRBJ2-3; D gene uncertain. This CDR3 is 16 amino acids long. Trimming pared 0 bases from V and 0 bases from J, leaving 10 bases between. Germline CDR1 reads LNHNV; CDR2 reads YYDKDF (reference sequence). In nucleotides, the CDR3 is TGTGCCACCAGCAGAGATCGCGGCGGCAGCACAGATACGCAGTATTTT. It translates to CATSRDRGGSTDTQYF.

J is TRBJ1-2 and V is TRBV7-2, with D perhaps TRBD1 (5 bases). V was shortened by 1 base and J by 0 bases, with 9 bases between the two germline ends. Germline CDR1 is SGHTA and CDR2 is FQGNSA. CDR3 size: 15 residues. The CDR3: CASSLGGVTNYGYTF. The CDR3, as DNA: TGTGCCAGCAGCTTAGGGGGGGTAACTAACTATGGCTACACCTTC.

The chain links TRBV6-6 to TRBJ2-5; D gene unclear. This CDR3 is 14 amino acids long. The V end lost 4 bases, the J end lost 1 base, and 10 bases lay between the germline ends. Germline loops: CDR1 MNHNY, CDR2 SVGAGI (reference sequence). This CDR3 reads CASSSGFIQETQYF. The DNA of the CDR3 is TGTGCCAGCAGTTCCGGGTTTATCCAAGAGACCCAGTACTTC.

This sequence joins TRBV5-5 and TRBJ1-1, with unresolved D. Trimming removed 4 bases from V and 3 bases from J, with 13 bases in between. CDR1 SGHKS and CDR2 YYEKEE come from the germline V gene (reference sequence). The CDR3 is 14 amino acids. The CDR3 reads CASSPLGGDTEAFF. CDR3 nucleotide sequence: TGTGCCAGCAGCCCCTTGGGCGGGGACACTGAAGCTTTCTTT.

The J gene is TRBJ1-2, the V gene TRBV7-2; TRBD1 matches 7 bases. Losses at the gene ends were 1 base for V and 5 bases for J; bases not matched to a gene: 4. The CDR3 extends over 14 amino acids. The V gene's germline CDR1 is SGHTA and CDR2 FQGNSA. The CDR3 protein is CASSLDRGSYGYTF. CDR3 DNA sequence: TGTGCCAGCAGCTTAGACAGGGGTAGTTATGGCTACACCTTC.

The V gene is TRBV29-1, the J gene TRBJ2-1; 9 bases match TRBD1. V was pared by 3 bases and J by 7 bases, with 4 bases of the junction left unmatched. The CDR3 has 13 residues. Germline values: CDR1 SQVTM, CDR2 ANQGSEA. CDR3 DNA sequence: TGCAGCGTTGAGTGGGACAGGGTTAATGAGCAGTTCTTC. It is translated as CSVEWDRVNEQFF.